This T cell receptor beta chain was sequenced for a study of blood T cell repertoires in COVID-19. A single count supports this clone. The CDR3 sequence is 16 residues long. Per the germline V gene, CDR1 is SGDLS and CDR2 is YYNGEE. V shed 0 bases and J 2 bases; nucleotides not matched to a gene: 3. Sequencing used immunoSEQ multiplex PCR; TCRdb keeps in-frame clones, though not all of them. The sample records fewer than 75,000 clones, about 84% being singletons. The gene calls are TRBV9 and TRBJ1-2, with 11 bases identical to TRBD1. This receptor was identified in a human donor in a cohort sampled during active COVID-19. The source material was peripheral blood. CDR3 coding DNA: TGTGCCAGCAGCGTAGGGACAGGGGGCGCCAACTATGGCTACACCTTC. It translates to CASSVGTGGANYGYTF.